This entry lists 9 T cell receptor beta chains sequenced from one sample in a study of T cells in Graves' hyperthyroidism and ophthalmopathy (dated by TCRdb to between 2018 and 2021). Preparation of the library involved multiplex PCR. Instrument used: Illumina HiSeq 2000. The TCR beta CDR3 regions were amplified from RNA transcripts. The TCR CDR3 was subjected to a first round of RT-PCR using the HTBI primer set and the Qiagen OneStep RT-PCR kit. Using fastp trimming at Q25 and MiXCR clonotype assembly, TCRdb reanalyzed the public sequencing data and kept in-frame beta chains. One record per CDR3 amino acid sequence lists the most common genes and DNA. The sample table records a few hundred thousand distinct CDR3 sequences; roughly 14% of these occur just once. Of the sample, 13% to 15% falls within the top ten clones. The specimen sequenced was blood. The receptors were sampled from a woman aged 18 to 35 with Graves' hyperthyroidism.

The table lists this clonotype with many counts. This sequence joins TRBV28 and TRBJ2-7, with 8 bases fitting TRBD1. Germline loops: CDR1 MDHEN, CDR2 SYDVKM. The CDR3 is 15 residues long. Unmatched junction bases numbered 18, after V lost 8 bases and J lost 9 bases. The CDR3 nucleotides read TGTGCCAGCGGAAGAACCGGGACAGGAAATGAAGGGCAGTACTTC. Amino acid sequence: CASGRTGTGNEGQYF.

The gene calls are TRBV6-2 or TRBV6-3 and TRBJ2-3; 9 nucleotides align to TRBD2. J lost 2 bases, V lost 9 bases, and 6 bases had no gene match. From germline, CDR1 is MNHEY and CDR2 SVGEGT. This CDR3 has 14 amino acids. CDR3 DNA sequence: TGTGCCAGTGTACTAGCGGGCAACACAGATACGCAGTATTTT. This gives the protein CASVLAGNTDTQYF.

This clonotype was picked up many times. V usage is TRBV6-1 and J usage is TRBJ1-2; D possibly corresponds to TRBD1 (6 bases). V was trimmed by 7 bases and J by 0 bases, leaving 12 bases between them. Per the germline V gene, CDR1 is MNHNS and CDR2 is SASEGT. This CDR3 has 14 amino acids. The CDR3 spells CASTGGGTNYGYTF. CDR3 nucleotide sequence: TGTGCCAGCACTGGAGGGGGGACTAACTATGGCTACACCTTC.

This chain joins TRBV20-1 and TRBJ1-5; no reliable D call. CDR1 DFQATT and CDR2 SNEGSKA come from the germline V gene (reference sequence). This CDR3 has 12 residues. Trimming removed 8 bases from V and 4 bases from J, with 12 bases in between. CDR3 DNA: TGCAGTTGGGCTCTGACTAATCAGCCCCAGCATTTT. It encodes CSWALTNQPQHF.

This chain uses TRBV7-2 with TRBJ2-7; possible D gene TRBD2, 7 bases. Trimming left V 5 bases short and J 6 bases short, with 14 bases between. Germline values: CDR1 SGHTA, CDR2 FQGNSA. This CDR3 region has 13 residues. The CDR3 sequence: CASSPSGGLEQYF. Here the CDR3 DNA reads TGTGCCAGCAGCCCTTCCGGGGGGCTCGAGCAGTACTTC. The whole variable domain, remainder taken from reference TRBV7-2 and TRBJ2-7, is GAGVSQSPSNKVTEKGKDVELRCDPISGHTALYWYRQSLGQGLEFLIYFQGNSAPDKSGLPSDRFSAERTGGSVSTLTIQRTQQEDSAVYLCASSPSGGLEQYFGPGTRLTVT.

This clonotype was observed many times. The chain joins TRBV2 to TRBJ1-1, with 9 bases lining up with TRBD1. V lost 7 bases to trimming and J lost 4 bases; unmatched junction nucleotides: 7. The CDR3 contains 14 residues. Germline loops: CDR1 SNHLY, CDR2 FYNNEI. CDR3 region: CASNPTGGVTEAFF. The CDR3 DNA reads as TGTGCCAGCAACCCAACAGGGGGCGTCACTGAAGCTTTCTTT. Full variable domain (rest looked up from reference TRBV2 and TRBJ1-1): EPEVTQTPSHQVTQMGQEVILRCVPISNHLYFYWYRQILGQKVEFLVSFYNNEISEKSEIFDDQFSVERPDGSNFTLKIRSTKLEDSAMYFCASNPTGGVTEAFFGQGTRLTVV.

This clonotype was recorded at least ten times. The chain joins TRBV7-9 to TRBJ2-1, with a weak D call TRBD1 (6 bases). The CDR3 extends over 15 amino acids. V shed 6 bases and J shed 5 bases, with 17 bases lying between them. Germline CDR1 and CDR2: SEHNR and FQNEAQ (reference sequence). The CDR3 region has the DNA TGTGCCAGCAGGTTCCGGGCAGGGGTCAACAATGAGCAGTTCTTC. Its protein product is CASRFRAGVNNEQFF.

CDR3 nucleotides: TGTGCCAGCAGTTTTGAATACACCATATATTTT. Its protein is CASSFEYTIYF. V gene TRBV28 combines with J gene TRBJ1-3; unclear D gene. The CDR3 totals 11 residues. Deletions cut 3 bases from V and 8 bases from J, with 5 bases between. Germline loops: CDR1 MDHEN, CDR2 SYDVKM.

This clonotype has just a few counts. V usage is TRBV6-1 and J usage is TRBJ2-5; 9 nucleotides line up with TRBD2. This CDR3 is 17 amino acids long. After removal of 2 bases from V and 2 bases from J, the junction contained 9 bases not matched to a gene. From germline, CDR1 is MNHNS and CDR2 SASEGT. This CDR3 is CASSEIPAGGLQETQYF. The CDR3 bases are TGTGCCAGCAGTGAAATTCCGGCGGGGGGGCTTCAAGAGACCCAGTACTTC.